This is a list of T cell receptor beta chains from one sample in a study of T cell clones after liver transplantation. Assay used: immunoSEQ multiplex PCR; TCRdb lists only in-frame clones, some missing. The sample comprises over 15,000 clones, 75% to 90% of which are singletons, and 13% rests with the top ten. This specimen was CD8+ T cells from blood, taken before liver transplant. Receptor source: a human donor who received a liver transplant. Both conserved end residues are part of each CDR3. A D gene is named only where the DNA matches it firmly. Where a row states a size, it is once, few, many or the class of an expanded clone; other rows omit it.

J	V	size	D	CDR3	DNA
TRBJ2-5	TRBV28	-	TRBD1	CASSFGTGGVRETQYF	TGTGCCAGCAGCTTCGGGACAGGAGGGGTTAGGGAGACCCAGTACTTC
TRBJ2-7	TRBV4-1	-	TRBD1	CASSHDRGSYEQYF	TGCGCCAGCAGCCATGACAGGGGGTCCTACGAGCAGTACTTC
TRBJ2-7	TRBV9	-	TRBD1	CASSVDGTGLLYEQYF	TGTGCCAGCAGCGTAGACGGGACAGGGCTCCTCTACGAGCAGTACTTC
TRBJ2-7	TRBV11-2	-	TRBD2	CASSFSGGSSYEQYF	TGTGCCAGCAGCTTTAGCGGCGGGAGCTCCTACGAGCAGTACTTC
TRBJ1-1	TRBV4-1	once	-	CASSQLGGTSLIF	TGCGCCAGCAGCCAACTGGGGGGGACAAGTCTCATCTTT
TRBJ2-7	TRBV6-5	-	TRBD1	CASSQGTAFYEQYF	TGTGCCAGCAGTCAAGGGACAGCCTTTTACGAGCAGTACTTC
TRBJ2-1	TRBV21-1	-	-	CAHNPGWSSYNEQFF	TGTGCCCACAACCCGGGCTGGAGCTCCTACAATGAGCAGTTCTTC
TRBJ2-3	TRBV30	-	-	CAWMWGDTQYF	TGTGCCTGGATGTGGGGAGATACGCAGTATTTT
TRBJ2-7	TRBV4-1	-	TRBD2	CASSSGLAVAYEQYF	TGCGCCAGCAGCTCCGGACTAGCGGTGGCCTACGAGCAGTACTTC
TRBJ2-5	TRBV11-2	-	-	CASSFSRGGGQETQYF	TGTGCCAGCAGTTTTTCCCGGGGTGGGGGCCAAGAGACCCAGTACTTC